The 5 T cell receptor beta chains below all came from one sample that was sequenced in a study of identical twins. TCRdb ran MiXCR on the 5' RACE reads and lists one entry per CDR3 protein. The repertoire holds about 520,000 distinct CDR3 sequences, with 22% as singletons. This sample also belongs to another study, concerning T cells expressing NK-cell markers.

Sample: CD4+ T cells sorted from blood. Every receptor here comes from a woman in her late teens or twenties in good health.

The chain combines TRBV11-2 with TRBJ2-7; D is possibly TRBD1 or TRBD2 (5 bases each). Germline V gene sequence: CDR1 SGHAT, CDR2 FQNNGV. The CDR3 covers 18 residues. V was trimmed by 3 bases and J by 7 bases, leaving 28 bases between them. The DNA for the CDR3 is TGTGCCAGCAGCTTTGTGGGGGTCGTTTTCGGGACCTTTGGGGAGCAGTACTTC. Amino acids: CASSFVGVVFGTFGEQYF. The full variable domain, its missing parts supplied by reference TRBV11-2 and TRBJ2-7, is EAGVAQSPRYKIIEKRQSVAFWCNPISGHATLYWYQQILGQGPKLLIQFQNNGVVDDSQLPKDRFSAERLKGVDSTLKIQPAKLEDSAVYLCASSFVGVVFGTFGEQYFGPGTRLTVT.

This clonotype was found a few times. The CDR3 here is CASSFRQGYEKLFF. The CDR3 DNA reads as TGTGCCAGCAGCTTCCGACAGGGATATGAAAAACTGTTTTTT. The chain carries TRBV5-6 and TRBJ1-4; TRBD1 aligns across 7 bases. In germline, CDR1 is SGHDT, CDR2 YYEEEE. The CDR3 is 14 residues long. J gave up 6 bases and V 2 bases, and 4 bases lay outside the gene matches.

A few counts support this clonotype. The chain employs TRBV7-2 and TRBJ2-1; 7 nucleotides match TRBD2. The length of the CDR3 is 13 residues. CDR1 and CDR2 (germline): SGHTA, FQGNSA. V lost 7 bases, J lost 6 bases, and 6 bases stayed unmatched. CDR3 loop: CASTSGTTNEQFF. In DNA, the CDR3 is TGTGCCAGCACCTCCGGGACTACCAATGAGCAGTTCTTC.

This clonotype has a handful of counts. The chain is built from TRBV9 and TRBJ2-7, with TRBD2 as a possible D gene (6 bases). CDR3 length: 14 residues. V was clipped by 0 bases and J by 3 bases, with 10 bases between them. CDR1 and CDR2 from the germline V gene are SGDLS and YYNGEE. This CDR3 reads CASSVVAGSYEQYF. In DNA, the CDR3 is TGTGCCAGCAGCGTAGTGGCCGGGAGCTACGAGCAGTACTTC.

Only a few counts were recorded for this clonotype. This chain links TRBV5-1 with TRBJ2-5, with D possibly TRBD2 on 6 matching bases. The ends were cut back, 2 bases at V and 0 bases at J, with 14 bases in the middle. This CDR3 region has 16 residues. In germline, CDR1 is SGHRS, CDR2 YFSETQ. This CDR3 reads CASSFEGEVNQETQYF. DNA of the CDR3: TGCGCCAGCAGCTTTGAAGGGGAGGTGAACCAAGAGACCCAGTACTTC. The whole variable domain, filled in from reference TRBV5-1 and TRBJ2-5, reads KAGVTQTPRYLIKTRGQQVTLSCSPISGHRSVSWYQQTPGQGLQFLFEYFSETQRNKGNFPGRFSGRQFSNSRSEMNVSTLELGDSALYLCASSFEGEVNQETQYFGPGTRLLVL.